This TCR beta chain derives from a study of blood T cell repertoires in COVID-19. The germline CDR1 and CDR2 sequences are MNHEY and SMNVEV (reference sequence). CDR3 size: 11 residues. V lost 7 bases and J 7 bases, leaving 8 bases between the germline ends. Generated by immunoSEQ multiplex PCR, the TCRdb table keeps only in-frame clones and is missing some. The repertoire includes 70,000 to 85,000 clones, approximately 90% of them detected once, and approximately 4.8% sits in the top ten. The sequence derives from a woman between 55 and 75 years old with active COVID-19. This chain joins TRBV27 and TRBJ2-1; D is uncertain. Sequenced sample: peripheral blood. The CDR3 loop is CASTPMNEQFF. The CDR3 DNA reads TGTGCCAGCACCCCTATGAATGAGCAGTTCTTC.